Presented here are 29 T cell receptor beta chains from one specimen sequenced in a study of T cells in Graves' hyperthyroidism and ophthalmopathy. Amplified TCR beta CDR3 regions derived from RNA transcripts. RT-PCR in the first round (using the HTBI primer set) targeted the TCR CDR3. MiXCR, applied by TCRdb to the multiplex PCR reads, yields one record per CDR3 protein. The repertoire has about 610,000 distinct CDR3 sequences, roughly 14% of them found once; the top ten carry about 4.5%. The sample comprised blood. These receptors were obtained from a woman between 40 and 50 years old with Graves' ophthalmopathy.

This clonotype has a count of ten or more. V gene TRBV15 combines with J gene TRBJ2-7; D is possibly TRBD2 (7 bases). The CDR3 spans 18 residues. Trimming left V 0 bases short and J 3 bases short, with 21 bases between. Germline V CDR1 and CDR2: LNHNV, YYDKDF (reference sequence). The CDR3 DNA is TGTGCCACCAGCAGAGAAGGCGGGGGCGCCTATCTGGGCTACGAGCAGTACTTC. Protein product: CATSREGGGAYLGYEQYF.

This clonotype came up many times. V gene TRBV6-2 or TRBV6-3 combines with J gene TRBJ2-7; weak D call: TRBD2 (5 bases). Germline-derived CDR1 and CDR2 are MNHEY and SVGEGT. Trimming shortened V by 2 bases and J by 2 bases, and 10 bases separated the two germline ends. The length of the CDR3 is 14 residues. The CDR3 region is CASSYRAAPYEQYF. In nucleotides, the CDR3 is TGTGCCAGCAGTTACCGAGCGGCGCCCTACGAGCAGTACTTC.

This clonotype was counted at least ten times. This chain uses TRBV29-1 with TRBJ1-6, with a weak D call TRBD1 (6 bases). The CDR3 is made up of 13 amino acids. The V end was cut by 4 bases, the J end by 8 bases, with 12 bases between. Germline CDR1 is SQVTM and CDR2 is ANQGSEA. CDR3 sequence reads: CSVGQAVDSPLHF. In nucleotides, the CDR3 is TGCAGCGTTGGACAGGCTGTGGATTCACCCCTCCACTTT.

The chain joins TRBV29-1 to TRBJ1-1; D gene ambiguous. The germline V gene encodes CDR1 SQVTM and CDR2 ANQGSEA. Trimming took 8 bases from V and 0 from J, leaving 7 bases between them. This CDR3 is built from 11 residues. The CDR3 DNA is TGCAGCTCCGTGCTGAACACTGAAGCTTTCTTT. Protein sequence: CSSVLNTEAFF. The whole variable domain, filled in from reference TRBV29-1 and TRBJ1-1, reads SAVISQKPSRDICQRGTSLTIQCQVDSQVTMMFWYRQQPGQSLTLIATANQGSEATYESGFVIDKFPISRPNLTFSTLTVSNMSPEDSSIYLCSSVLNTEAFFGQGTRLTVV.

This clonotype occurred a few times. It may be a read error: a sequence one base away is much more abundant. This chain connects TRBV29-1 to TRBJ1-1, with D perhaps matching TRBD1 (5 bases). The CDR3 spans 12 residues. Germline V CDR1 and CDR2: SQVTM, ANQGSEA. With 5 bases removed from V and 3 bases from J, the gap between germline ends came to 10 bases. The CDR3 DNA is TGCAGCGTTCTGGGCAGGGACACTGAAGCTTTCTTT. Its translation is CSVLGRDTEAFF.

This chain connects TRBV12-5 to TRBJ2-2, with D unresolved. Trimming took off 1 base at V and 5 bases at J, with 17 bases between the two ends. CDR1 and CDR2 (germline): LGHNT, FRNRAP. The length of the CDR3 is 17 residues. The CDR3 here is CASGLEIWLESTGELFF. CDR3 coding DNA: TGTGCTAGTGGTTTGGAGATATGGCTAGAGTCGACCGGGGAGCTGTTTTTT.

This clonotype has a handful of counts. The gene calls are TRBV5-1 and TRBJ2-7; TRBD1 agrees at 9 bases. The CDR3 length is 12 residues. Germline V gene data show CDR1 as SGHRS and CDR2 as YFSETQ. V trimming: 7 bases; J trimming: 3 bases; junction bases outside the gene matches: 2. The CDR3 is CASGQGFYEQYF. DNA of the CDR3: TGCGCCAGCGGACAGGGGTTCTACGAGCAGTACTTC.

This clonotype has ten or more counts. The CDR3 is CASSRWGQGVETQYF. CDR3 in DNA: TGTGCCAGCTCCCGGTGGGGCCAAGGGGTGGAGACCCAGTACTTC. This chain uses TRBV28 with TRBJ2-5; the D gene is possibly TRBD1 (5 bases). The CDR3 has 15 amino acids. Germline V gives CDR1 MDHEN, CDR2 SYDVKM. Trimming left V 8 bases short and J 5 bases short, with 21 bases between.

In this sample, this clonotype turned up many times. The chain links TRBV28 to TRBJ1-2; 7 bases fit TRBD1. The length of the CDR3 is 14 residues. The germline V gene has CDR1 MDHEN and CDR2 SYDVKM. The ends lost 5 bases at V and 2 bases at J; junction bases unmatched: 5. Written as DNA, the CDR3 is TGTGCCAGCAGTATAGGACAGGCCAACTATGGCTACACCTTC. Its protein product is CASSIGQANYGYTF.

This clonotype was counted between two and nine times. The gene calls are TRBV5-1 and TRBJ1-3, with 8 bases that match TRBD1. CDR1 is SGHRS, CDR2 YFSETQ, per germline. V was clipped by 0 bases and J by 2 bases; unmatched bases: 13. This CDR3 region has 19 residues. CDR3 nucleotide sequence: TGCGCCAGCAGCTTGGCTTGGCAGGGGGCAGCTAATGCTGGAAACACCATATATTTT. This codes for CASSLAWQGAANAGNTIYF.

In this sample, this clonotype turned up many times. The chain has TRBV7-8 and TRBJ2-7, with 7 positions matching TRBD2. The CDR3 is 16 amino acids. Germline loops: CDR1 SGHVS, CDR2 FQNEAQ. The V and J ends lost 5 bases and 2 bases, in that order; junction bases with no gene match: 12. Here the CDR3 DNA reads TGTGCCAGCAGCCGACTCGGCGGGAGCGGGACCTACGAGCAGTACTTC. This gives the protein CASSRLGGSGTYEQYF.

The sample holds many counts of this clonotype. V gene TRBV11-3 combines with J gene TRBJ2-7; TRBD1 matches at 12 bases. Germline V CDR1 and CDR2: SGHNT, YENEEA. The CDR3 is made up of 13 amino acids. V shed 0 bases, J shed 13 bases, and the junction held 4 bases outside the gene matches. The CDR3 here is CASSLDGTGGKYF. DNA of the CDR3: TGTGCCAGCAGCTTAGACGGGACAGGGGGCAAATACTTC.

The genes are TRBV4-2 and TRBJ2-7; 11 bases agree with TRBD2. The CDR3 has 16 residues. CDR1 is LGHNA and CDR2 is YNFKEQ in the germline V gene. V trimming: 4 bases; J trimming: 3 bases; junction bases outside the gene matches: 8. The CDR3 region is CASSPKVLAGGYEQYF. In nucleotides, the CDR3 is TGTGCCAGCAGCCCAAAGGTCCTAGCGGGAGGCTACGAGCAGTACTTC.

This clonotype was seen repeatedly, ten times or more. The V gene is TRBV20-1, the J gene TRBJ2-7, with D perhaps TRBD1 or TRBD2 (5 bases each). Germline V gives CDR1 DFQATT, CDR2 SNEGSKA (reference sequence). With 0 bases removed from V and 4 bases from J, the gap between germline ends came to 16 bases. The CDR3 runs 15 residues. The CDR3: CSAREVGDVGYEQYF. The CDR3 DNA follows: TGCAGTGCTAGAGAAGTGGGGGACGTCGGTTACGAGCAGTACTTC.

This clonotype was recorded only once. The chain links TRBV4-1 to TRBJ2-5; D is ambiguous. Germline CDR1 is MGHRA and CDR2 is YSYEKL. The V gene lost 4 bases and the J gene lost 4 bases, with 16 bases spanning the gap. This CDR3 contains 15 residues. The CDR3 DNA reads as TGCGCCAGCAGCCCAGGTGGCACAAACCGAGAGACCCAGTACTTC. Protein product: CASSPGGTNRETQYF.

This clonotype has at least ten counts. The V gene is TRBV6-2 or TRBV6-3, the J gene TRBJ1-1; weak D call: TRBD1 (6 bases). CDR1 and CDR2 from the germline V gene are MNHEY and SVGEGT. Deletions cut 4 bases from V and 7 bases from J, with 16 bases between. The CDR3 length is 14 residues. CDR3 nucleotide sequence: TGTGCCAGCAGTTCCAGAGGGGGAGAGGGTGAAGCTTTCTTT. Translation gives CASSSRGGEGEAFF.

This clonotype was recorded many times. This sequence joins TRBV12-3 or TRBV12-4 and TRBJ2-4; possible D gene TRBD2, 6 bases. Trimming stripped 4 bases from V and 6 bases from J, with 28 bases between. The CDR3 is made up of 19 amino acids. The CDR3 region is CASSSHEGGISLTGNIQYF. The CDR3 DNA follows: TGTGCCAGCAGTTCCCACGAAGGCGGGATTTCCCTTACGGGAAACATTCAGTACTTC.

CDR3 DNA sequence: TGTGCCAGCAGTGAACGCGAGGGCGCGGGGTCTGAAGCTTTCTTT. Residues: CASSEREGAGSEAFF. The chain carries TRBV2 and TRBJ1-1, with D unresolved. V was shortened by 2 bases and J by 6 bases, with 16 bases between the two germline ends. The germline CDR1 and CDR2 sequences are SNHLY and FYNNEI. The CDR3 consists of 15 residues.

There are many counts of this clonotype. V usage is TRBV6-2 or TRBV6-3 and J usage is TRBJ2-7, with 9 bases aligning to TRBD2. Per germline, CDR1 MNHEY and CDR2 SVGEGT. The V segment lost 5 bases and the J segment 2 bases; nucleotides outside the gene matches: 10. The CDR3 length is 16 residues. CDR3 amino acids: CASSRPEREATYEQYF. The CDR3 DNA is TGTGCCAGCAGTCGGCCAGAGCGGGAGGCTACCTACGAGCAGTACTTC.

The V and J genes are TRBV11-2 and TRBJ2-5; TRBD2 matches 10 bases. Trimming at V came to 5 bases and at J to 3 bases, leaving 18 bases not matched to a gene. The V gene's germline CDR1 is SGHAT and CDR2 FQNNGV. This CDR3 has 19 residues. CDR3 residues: CASSPPGRGSSGGEETQYF. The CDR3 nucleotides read TGTGCCAGCAGCCCGCCAGGCAGGGGCTCTAGCGGGGGTGAAGAGACCCAGTACTTC. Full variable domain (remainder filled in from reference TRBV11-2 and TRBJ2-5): EAGVAQSPRYKIIEKRQSVAFWCNPISGHATLYWYQQILGQGPKLLIQFQNNGVVDDSQLPKDRFSAERLKGVDSTLKIQPAKLEDSAVYLCASSPPGRGSSGGEETQYFGPGTRLLVL.

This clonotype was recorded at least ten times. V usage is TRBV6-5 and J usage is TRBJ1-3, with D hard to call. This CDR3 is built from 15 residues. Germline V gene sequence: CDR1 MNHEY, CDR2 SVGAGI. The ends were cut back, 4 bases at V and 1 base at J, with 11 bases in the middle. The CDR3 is CASSSSVWSGNTIYF. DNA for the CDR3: TGTGCCAGCAGTTCCTCAGTATGGTCTGGAAACACCATATATTTT.

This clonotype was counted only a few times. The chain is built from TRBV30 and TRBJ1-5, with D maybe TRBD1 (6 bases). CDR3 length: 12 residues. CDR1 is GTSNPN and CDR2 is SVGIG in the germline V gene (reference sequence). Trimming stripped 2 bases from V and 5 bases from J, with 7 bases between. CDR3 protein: CAWSPGDQPQHF. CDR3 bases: TGTGCCTGGAGTCCAGGGGATCAGCCCCAGCATTTT.

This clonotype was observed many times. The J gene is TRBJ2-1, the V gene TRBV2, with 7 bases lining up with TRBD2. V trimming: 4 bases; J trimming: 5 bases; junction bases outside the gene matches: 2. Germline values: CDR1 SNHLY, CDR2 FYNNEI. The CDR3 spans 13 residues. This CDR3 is CASSVGGDNEQFF. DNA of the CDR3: TGTGCCAGCAGTGTGGGAGGGGACAATGAGCAGTTCTTC.

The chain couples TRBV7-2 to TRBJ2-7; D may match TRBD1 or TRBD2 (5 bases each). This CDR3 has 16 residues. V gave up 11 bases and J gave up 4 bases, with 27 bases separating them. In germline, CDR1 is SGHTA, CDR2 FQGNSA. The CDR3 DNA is TGTGCCGTCACTCCCGGGGCTTCCTCTTACCTTTACGAGCAGTACTTC. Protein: CAVTPGASSYLYEQYF.

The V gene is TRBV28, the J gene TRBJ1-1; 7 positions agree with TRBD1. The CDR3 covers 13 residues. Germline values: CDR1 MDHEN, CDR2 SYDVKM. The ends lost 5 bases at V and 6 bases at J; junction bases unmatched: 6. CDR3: CASSPDRVSEAFF. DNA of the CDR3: TGTGCCAGCAGTCCCGACAGGGTGTCTGAAGCTTTCTTT.

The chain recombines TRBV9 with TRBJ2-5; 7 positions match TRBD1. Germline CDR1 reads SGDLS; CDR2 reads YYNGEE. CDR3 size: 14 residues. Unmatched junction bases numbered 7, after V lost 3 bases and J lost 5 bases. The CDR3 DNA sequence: TGTGCCAGCAGCGGTCTAGGGGGCGGGGAGACCCAGTACTTC. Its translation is CASSGLGGGETQYF.

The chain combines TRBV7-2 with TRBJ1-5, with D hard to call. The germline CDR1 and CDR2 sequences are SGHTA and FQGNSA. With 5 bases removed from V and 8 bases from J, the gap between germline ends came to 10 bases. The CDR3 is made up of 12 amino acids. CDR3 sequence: CASSPSEEPQHF. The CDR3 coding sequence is TGTGCCAGCAGCCCCTCCGAGGAGCCCCAGCATTTT.

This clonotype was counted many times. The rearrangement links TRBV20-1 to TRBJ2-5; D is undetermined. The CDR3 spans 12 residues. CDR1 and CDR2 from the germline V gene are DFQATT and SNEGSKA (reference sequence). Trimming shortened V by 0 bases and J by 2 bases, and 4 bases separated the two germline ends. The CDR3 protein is CSARDGQETQYF. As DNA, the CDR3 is TGCAGTGCTAGAGACGGGCAAGAGACCCAGTACTTC.

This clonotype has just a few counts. This chain's CDR3 is CASSKTRTDLGNTEAFF. Here the CDR3 DNA reads TGTGCCAGCAGTAAAACCAGGACAGATCTCGGGAACACTGAAGCTTTCTTT. The V gene is TRBV6-2 or TRBV6-3, the J gene TRBJ1-1; D is perhaps TRBD1 (6 bases). V lost 5 bases and J lost 1, with 20 bases in between. The CDR3 contains 17 residues. CDR1 is MNHEY, CDR2 SVGEGT, per germline.